Listed below are T cell receptor beta chains from one sample, sequenced in a study of shared clonotypes between healthy human individuals. Here immunoSEQ multiplex PCR was the method, and the copy in TCRdb shows in-frame clones only, minus some. The data show some 2,500,000 clones, roughly 93% seen once. The sequenced sample was naive CD4+ T cells from PBMCs. The receptors were gathered from a man between 18 and 35 years old in good health. Some clones in this sample may be carry-over from other donors' samples. The CDR3 runs from the conserved cysteine through the conserved F or W. D genes are given only for firm matches. Part of the rows lack a size; the others show once, few, many or a class for expanded clones.

TRBJ2-7 | TRBV18 | . | . | TGTGCCAGCTCACCGGATTCGTCCGAGCAGTACTTC | CASSPDSSEQYF
TRBJ2-1 | TRBV7-2 | . | . | TGTGCCAGCAGCTTAGCGGCTAGTATACGCAATGAGCAGTTCTTC | CASSLAASIRNEQFF
TRBJ1-2 | TRBV2 | TRBD1 | . | TGTGCCAGCAGTCCAGAAACAGGGGCCGGGGGCTACACCTTC | CASSPETGAGGYTF
TRBJ2-7 | TRBV6-6 | . | once | TGTGCCAGCAGTCAAAGGGAGGTAGCGGACTCCTACGAGCAGTACTTC | CASSQREVADSYEQYF
TRBJ2-1 | TRBV28 | . | . | TGTGCCAGCGGCGGGGAGCAGTTCTTC | CASGGEQFF
TRBJ1-5 | TRBV4-3 | . | . | TGCGCCAGCAGTTGGGGGTCTAGCAATCAGCCCCAGCATTTT | CASSWGSSNQPQHF
TRBJ1-2 | TRBV6-1 | . | . | TGTGCCAGCACTAGGACAGACCCAGGTGGCTACACCTTC | CASTRTDPGGYTF
TRBJ2-1 | TRBV6-5 | . | . | TGTGCCAGCAGTTCCTCATCGAGGGGGAGCCCCAATGAGCAGTTCTTC | CASSSSSRGSPNEQFF
TRBJ2-1 | TRBV7-2 | TRBD2 | once | TGTGCCAGCAGCTTGGTAGCGGGAGGGCCGACTGAGCAGTTCTTC | CASSLVAGGPTEQFF
TRBJ2-1 | TRBV15 | . | once | TGTGCCACCAGCACCCTAAGAAATGAGCAGTTCTTC | CATSTLRNEQFF
TRBJ1-3 | TRBV5-1 | . | . | TGCGCCAGCAGCTGGAGAGGATTCGAGGCTCTTTCCGGAAACACCATATATTTT | CASSWRGFEALSGNTIYF